The 3 T cell receptor beta chains listed next were all sequenced from one sample in a study of T cells in Graves' hyperthyroidism and ophthalmopathy. Amplified TCR beta CDR3 regions came from RNA transcripts. Primed by the HTBI set, a first-round RT-PCR was run on the TCR CDR3. TCRdb ran MiXCR on the multiplex PCR reads and lists one entry per CDR3 protein. In the table there are about half a million distinct CDR3 sequences, less than 20% of which are singletons. The sample consisted of blood. The receptors come from a man aged 40-55 years with Graves' ophthalmopathy.

This clonotype was seen more than once but under ten times. The chain is built from TRBV29-1 and TRBJ2-3; D is perhaps TRBD1 (7 bases). Per germline, CDR1 SQVTM and CDR2 ANQGSEA. The CDR3 is 17 amino acids. Trimming removed 7 bases from V and 0 bases from J, with 23 bases in between. CDR3 sequence reads: CSAVRGLTGASTDTQYF. CDR3 bases: TGCAGCGCCGTGCGGGGTCTCACAGGGGCCAGCACAGATACGCAGTATTTT.

This clonotype was seen a handful of times. CDR3 loop: CASSLGLLDSGNTIYF. CDR3 DNA sequence: TGCGCCAGCTCACTTGGACTCTTGGACTCTGGAAACACCATATATTTT. This chain connects TRBV5-1 to TRBJ1-3; D is unresolved. V lost 7 bases and J 0 bases, leaving 17 bases between the germline ends. CDR3 length equals 16 residues. CDR1 is SGHRS, CDR2 YFSETQ, per germline. The whole variable domain, remainder taken from reference TRBV5-1 and TRBJ1-3, is KAGVTQTPRYLIKTRGQQVTLSCSPISGHRSVSWYQQTPGQGLQFLFEYFSETQRNKGNFPGRFSGRQFSNSRSEMNVSTLELGDSALYLCASSLGLLDSGNTIYFGEGSWLTVV.

This chain joins TRBV28 and TRBJ1-1, with no clear D. Germline V gene data show CDR1 as MDHEN and CDR2 as SYDVKM. The CDR3 is 16 residues long. V was clipped by 3 bases and J by 0 bases, with 14 bases between them. In DNA form, the CDR3 reads TGTGCCAGCAGTTTCATCAGCTCCCAGCTGAACACTGAAGCTTTCTTT. Translation: CASSFISSQLNTEAFF.